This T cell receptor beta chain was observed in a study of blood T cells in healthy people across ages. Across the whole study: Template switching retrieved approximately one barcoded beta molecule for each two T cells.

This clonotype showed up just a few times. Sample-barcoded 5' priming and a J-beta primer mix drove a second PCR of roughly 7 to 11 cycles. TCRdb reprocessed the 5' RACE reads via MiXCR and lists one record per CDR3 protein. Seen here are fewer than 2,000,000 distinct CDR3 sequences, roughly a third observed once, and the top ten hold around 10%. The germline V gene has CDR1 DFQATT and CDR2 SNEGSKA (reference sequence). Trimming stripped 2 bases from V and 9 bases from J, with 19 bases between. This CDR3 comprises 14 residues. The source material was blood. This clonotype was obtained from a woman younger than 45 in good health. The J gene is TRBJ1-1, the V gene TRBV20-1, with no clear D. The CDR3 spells CSARPNRGASKAFF. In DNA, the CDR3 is TGCAGTGCTAGACCCAATAGAGGAGCCTCGAAAGCTTTCTTT.